This TCR beta chain is from a study of blood T cell repertoires in COVID-19. The wider study: COVID-19 samples, acute and convalescent, were from the United States, Italy and Spain.

Authors' data handling: Amplification of reference gene primers was used by the study to estimate nucleated cell counts. Clones were sequenced by immunoSEQ multiplex PCR, and TCRdb holds only the in-frame ones, with some missing. V and J calls and clone size follow that table, whereas D and trimming were derived from the DNA. The sample contains 80,000 to 100,000 clones, about 89% of which appear only once. V lost 3 bases, J lost 0 bases, and 9 bases lay in between. This CDR3 comprises 15 residues. From germline, CDR1 is KGHSH and CDR2 LQKENI. Sequenced material: peripheral blood. The J gene is TRBJ2-4, the V gene TRBV18; D ambiguous. The receptor comes from a man aged 50-59 years with acute or convalescent COVID-19. For the CDR3, the DNA is TGTGCCAGCTCACCCGAGGTGCTAGCCAAAAACATTCAGTACTTC. This codes for CASSPEVLAKNIQYF.